This T cell receptor (beta chain) appears in the sequencing data of a study of Ad26.COV2.S vaccination and SARS-CoV-2 variants. Whole-study results and caveats: CD8+ and CD4+ T cells specific for spike reportedly responded with substantial breadth after vaccination. For non-spike TCRs, breadth in vaccine recipients resembled that in placebo recipients. Spike-specific TCR breadth in vaccine recipients exceeded that seen in placebo recipients. TCR breadth and depth estimates may have understated total T cell responses.

With regard to this clone: The antigen remains unidentified.

V lost 10 bases and J 5 bases, leaving 15 bases between the germline ends. The CDR3 loop spans 13 amino acids. Using immunoSEQ multiplex PCR, the repertoire was profiled, and TCRdb retains in-frame clones only, with some absent. The repertoire includes around 350,000 clones, 92% of them detected once, and 3.5% to 4.5% sits in the top ten. The receptor was isolated from a human donor who had recovered from COVID-19. This sample comprised peripheral blood, obtained after recovery from COVID-19. The chain combines TRBV12-3 or TRBV12-4 with TRBJ1-5; no firm D call. CDR3 nucleotide sequence: TGTGCCACCGCGCGCGGCGACGATCAGCCCCAGCATTTT. It is translated as CATARGDDQPQHF.